This T cell receptor beta chain was identified during a study of identifying expanded T cells in peripheral blood. This clone appeared a single time. Clones were read by immunoSEQ multiplex PCR, and TCRdb kept only the in-frame ones, dropping some. The sample includes tens of thousands of clones, 88% seen only once; the top ten take 5.5% to 7%. Healthy donors had no documented immune events, such as infections, while sampled. The CDR3 spans 17 residues. From germline, CDR1 is SGHAT and CDR2 FQNNGV. The trim removed 5 bases at V and 4 bases at J, leaving 9 bases unmatched. The chain recombines TRBV11-2 with TRBJ2-5; 14 bases line up with TRBD2. This receptor was obtained from a person aged 18-70 years in good health. Sequences were obtained from blood. For the CDR3, the DNA is TGTGCCAGCAGCCCGCCAGGACTAGCGGGAGGATTAGAGACCCAGTACTTC. It specifies CASSPPGLAGGLETQYF.